This TCR beta chain derives from a study of a mutant IDH1 vaccine in newly diagnosed glioma. Study background: The first vaccination came 4-6 weeks after radiotherapy alone, or with temozolomide cycles. Treated patients had a mean age of about 38 years and a roughly 62% male, about 40% female split.

A remark on this clone: Its antigen is unidentified.

Profiling relied on immunoSEQ multiplex PCR, and the TCRdb table lists in-frame clones only, not all of them. The data contain 50,000 to 55,000 clones, about two thirds of them singletons. Specified time point: week 47, end of study. What each vaccine dose contained was 300 ug of mutant IDH1 20-mer peptide, accompanied by topical imiquimod. Eight vaccinations reached patients in weeks 1, 3, 5, 7, 11, 15, 19 and 23. V was pared by 1 base and J by 6 bases, with 13 bases between. In germline, CDR1 is MGHRA, CDR2 YSYEKL. The CDR3 is made up of 15 amino acids. Study-wide findings and caveats: Pseudoprogression appeared independent of alterations in top peripheral clonotypes.

The chain links TRBV4-1 to TRBJ2-4, with D perhaps being TRBD1 or TRBD2 (5 bases each). The input for sequencing was peripheral blood mononuclear cells (PBMCs), taken from a glioma patient whose treatment included an IDH1 peptide vaccine. The origin of this receptor is a man in his forties with glioma. Some clones in this sample may be carry-over from other donors' samples. The CDR3 DNA follows: TGCGCCAGCAGCCAAGTAGGGGACCGGGTAAACATTCAGTACTTC. Amino acids: CASSQVGDRVNIQYF.